This TCR beta chain originates from a study of monozygotic twins with inflammatory bowel disease. General study findings and limits: Healthy twins showed more clonotype sharing with others than IBD patients, especially patients with disease activity. Different T cell subtypes could not be distinguished.

A note on this clonotype: Its specificity is unknown.

cDNA was made in eight separate reactions per sample. The template-switching step introduced UMIs that carried a 6-nucleotide sample barcode. TCRdb reprocessed the 5' RACE reads and stores each CDR3 protein as one record, lacking DNA. This table holds 330,000 or so distinct CDR3 sequences. This CDR3 comprises 12 residues. Per the germline V gene, CDR1 is DFQATT and CDR2 is SNEGSKA (reference sequence). Material: blood. The source is a human donor with ulcerative colitis or Crohn's disease, or a healthy co-twin of an affected twin (not recorded which). This chain joins TRBV20-1 and TRBJ1-2. The CDR3 region is CSARDRGLGYTF.